One T cell receptor beta chain is described in this entry. Its antigen is as yet unknown. Assay: immunoSEQ multiplex PCR; the TCRdb copy retains only in-frame clones and omits some. The table has tens of thousands of clones, approximately 85% seen once. The sample comes from a study of identifying expanded T cells in peripheral blood. Overall study results and limits: About 1.2 clones differed between technical replicates, versus about 15 and 19 over time. Variance in clone template counts between roughly two-week samples significantly increased with total template count across all healthy donors.

V was cut by 1 base and J by 5 bases, with 16 bases left in between. This CDR3 is 16 amino acids long. Germline lookup yields CDR1 KGHSH and CDR2 LQKENI. No infections or other immune events were documented during collection. The source of this sequence is a person aged 18-70 years in good health. Material for sequencing was blood. J is TRBJ2-3 and V is TRBV18; D is possibly TRBD2 (5 bases). The CDR3 region is CASSPLATGSGDTQYF. The CDR3 nucleotides read TGTGCCAGCTCACCACTAGCGACGGGATCGGGAGATACGCAGTATTTT.